Listed below are T cell receptor beta chains from one sample, sequenced in a study of T-cell reconstitution after alpha-beta-depleted transplantation in children. From the PCR reads, TCRdb called clonotypes with MiXCR, one entry per CDR3 protein. The sample holds approximately 650,000 distinct CDR3 sequences, around 13% seen once. The sequences come from PBMCs, collected before TCRalphabeta/CD19-depleted stem cell transplant. These receptors were taken from a girl aged 2-9 years with congenital amegakaryocytic thrombocytopenia, due to receive a stem cell transplant. Both conserved end residues are part of each CDR3. Each record gives: V gene, J gene, CDR3 protein.

>TRBV4-2|TRBJ2-2
CASSQELRLAGTNTGELFF
>TRBV30|TRBJ2-1
CAWSGVTGARSYNEQFF
>TRBV20-1|TRBJ2-3
CSATRPGLQLVTDTQYF
>TRBV28|TRBJ1-6
CASSLPTGSYNSPLHF
>TRBV6-5|TRBJ2-2
CASSLPGGTNTGELFF
>TRBV14|TRBJ2-1
CASSQVRDSNEQFF
>TRBV30|TRBJ1-2
CACQSTYGYTF
>TRBV7-2|TRBJ1-1
CATTRGHAVTEAFF
>TRBV7-9|TRBJ2-1
CASSFIFPNEQFF
>TRBV5-6|TRBJ2-1
CASSEPGFSLDNEQFF
>TRBV29-1|TRBJ2-5
CSVEEGGLETQYF
>TRBV10-3|TRBJ2-1
CAISEAGARNEQFF
>TRBV20-1|TRBJ2-1
CSAGRGSSYNEQFF
>TRBV7-9|TRBJ2-3
CASSLGGIDTQYF
>TRBV20-1|TRBJ2-7
CSARVGYEQYF
>TRBV28|TRBJ2-2
CATLSEGSPDAGELFF
>TRBV15|TRBJ2-1
CATSTGKGQGNNEQFF
>TRBV10-2|TRBJ2-5
CASSFRRTLNFSAQYF
>TRBV12-3/TRBV12-4|TRBJ2-5
CASSFNPEAQETQYF
>TRBV29-1|TRBJ1-2
CSVDSADYGYTF
>TRBV11-1|TRBJ2-5
CASSLGGRNQETQSF
>TRBV5-1|TRBJ2-7
CASVGLAGEQYF
>TRBV12-3/TRBV12-4|TRBJ1-5
CASSIPGRPNQPQHF
>TRBV27|TRBJ2-1
CASGLASYNEQFF
>TRBV6-6|TRBJ1-1
CASSYIENTEAFF
>TRBV20-1|TRBJ2-7
CSAVPLEQYF
>TRBV5-1|TRBJ2-7
CASTNDYEQYF
>TRBV7-2|TRBJ2-2
CASRRALSTGELFF
>TRBV11-2|TRBJ2-2
CATSSRDRGSTGELFF
>TRBV5-1|TRBJ2-7
CASSLDPGQGYEQYF
>TRBV7-2|TRBJ2-1
CASSSGEGNEQFF
>TRBV7-9|TRBJ1-1
CASSLMQQNTEAFF
>TRBV29-1|TRBJ2-1
CSVRLEVGNEQFF
>TRBV12-3/TRBV12-4|TRBJ2-7
CASSFGTYEQYF
>TRBV14|TRBJ2-7
CASSQDIRTESGEQYF
>TRBV2|TRBJ2-5
CASGDLGQETQYF
>TRBV20-1|TRBJ2-1
CSAEPSAYNEQFF
>TRBV7-8|TRBJ1-6
CASSLRQDFSYNSPLHF
>TRBV2|TRBJ2-3
CASSEYVRDTQYF
>TRBV4-2|TRBJ2-1
CASSHGDEQFF
>TRBV5-1|TRBJ2-4
CASSFWAGAKNIQYF
>TRBV28|TRBJ2-5
CASSFTGQEETQYF